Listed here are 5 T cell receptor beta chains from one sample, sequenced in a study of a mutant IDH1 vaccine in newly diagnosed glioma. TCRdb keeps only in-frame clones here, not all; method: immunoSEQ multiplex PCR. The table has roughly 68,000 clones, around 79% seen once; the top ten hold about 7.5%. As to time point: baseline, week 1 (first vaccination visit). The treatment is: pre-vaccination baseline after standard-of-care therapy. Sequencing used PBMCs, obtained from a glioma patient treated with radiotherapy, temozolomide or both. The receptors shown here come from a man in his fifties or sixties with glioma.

DNA of the CDR3: TGTGCCAGCAGTTACTCAAGTTACAATGAGCAGTTCTTC. Residues: CASSYSSYNEQFF. The V gene is TRBV6-6, the J gene TRBJ2-1; the D is unclear. V was shortened by 0 bases and J by 4 bases, with 4 bases between the two germline ends. Germline CDR1 and CDR2: MNHNY and SVGAGI (reference sequence). The CDR3 consists of 13 residues.

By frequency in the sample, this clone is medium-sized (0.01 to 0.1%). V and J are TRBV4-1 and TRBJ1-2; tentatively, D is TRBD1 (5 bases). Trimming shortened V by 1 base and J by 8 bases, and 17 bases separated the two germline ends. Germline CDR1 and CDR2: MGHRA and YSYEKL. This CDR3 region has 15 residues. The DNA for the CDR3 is TGCGCCAGCAGCCAAGTCGGGGGGACCCCCAGCGGCTACACCTTC. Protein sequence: CASSQVGGTPSGYTF.

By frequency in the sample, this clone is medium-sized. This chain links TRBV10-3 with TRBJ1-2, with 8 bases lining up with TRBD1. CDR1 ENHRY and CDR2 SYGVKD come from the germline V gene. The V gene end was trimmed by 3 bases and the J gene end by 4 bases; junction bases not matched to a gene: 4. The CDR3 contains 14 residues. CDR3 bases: TGTGCCATCAGTGAAAGGCAGGGGGCCTATGGCTACACCTTC. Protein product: CAISERQGAYGYTF.

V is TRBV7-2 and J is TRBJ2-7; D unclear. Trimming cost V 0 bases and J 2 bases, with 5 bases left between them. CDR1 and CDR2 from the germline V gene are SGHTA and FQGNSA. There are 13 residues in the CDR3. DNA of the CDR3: TGTGCCAGCAGCTTAGCGCCGGCCTACGAGCAGTACTTC. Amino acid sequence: CASSLAPAYEQYF. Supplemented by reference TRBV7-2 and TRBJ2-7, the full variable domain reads GAGVSQSPSNKVTEKGKDVELRCDPISGHTALYWYRQSLGQGLEFLIYFQGNSAPDKSGLPSDRFSAERTGGSVSTLTIQRTQQEDSAVYLCASSLAPAYEQYFGPGTRLTVT.

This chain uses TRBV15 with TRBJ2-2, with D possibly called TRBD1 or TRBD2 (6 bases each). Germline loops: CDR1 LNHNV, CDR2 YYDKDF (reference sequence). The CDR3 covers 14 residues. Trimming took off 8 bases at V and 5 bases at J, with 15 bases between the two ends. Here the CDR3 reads CATESGAGTGELFF. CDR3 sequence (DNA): TGTGCCACCGAATCAGGGGCGGGGACCGGGGAGCTGTTTTTT.